The rows below give T cell receptor beta chains drawn from one sample of a study of blood T cell repertoires in COVID-19. Libraries were prepared by immunoSEQ multiplex PCR; TCRdb keeps only in-frame clonotypes and omits some of them. This table holds some 200,000 clones, 85% found once. Sequenced sample: peripheral blood. These receptor sequences come from a woman in her 70s with COVID-19, enrolled during active disease. The CDR3 runs from the conserved cysteine through the conserved F or W.

v_call	j_call	cdr3_aa
TRBV9	TRBJ1-4	CASSPGTVATNEKLFF
TRBV9	TRBJ1-2	CASSGTGGVGYGYTF
TRBV10-2	TRBJ2-1	CASSDGAGGLYNEQFF
TRBV6-5	TRBJ1-3	CASSSREELGNTIYF
TRBV27	TRBJ2-5	CASKERGRPTGETQYF
TRBV19	TRBJ1-2	CATSDRSTRGYTF
TRBV6-4	TRBJ1-1	CASRQDRVNTEAFF
TRBV24-1	TRBJ2-3	CATSDYYRTDTQYF
TRBV7-2	TRBJ1-5	CASTLGGSNQPQHF
TRBV5-4	TRBJ1-2	CASSFGRQGRGYTF
TRBV6-5	TRBJ1-1	CASSKRPQANTEAFF
TRBV4-3	TRBJ2-7	CASSQGPGAAYEQYF
TRBV2	TRBJ2-5	CASSEARTGDQETQYF
TRBV5-1	TRBJ1-2	CASSPMTGTGAPQHGYTF
TRBV27	TRBJ2-1	CASSPAGTGGANNEQFF
TRBV29-1	TRBJ1-2	CSVEEPPGQGEYGYTF